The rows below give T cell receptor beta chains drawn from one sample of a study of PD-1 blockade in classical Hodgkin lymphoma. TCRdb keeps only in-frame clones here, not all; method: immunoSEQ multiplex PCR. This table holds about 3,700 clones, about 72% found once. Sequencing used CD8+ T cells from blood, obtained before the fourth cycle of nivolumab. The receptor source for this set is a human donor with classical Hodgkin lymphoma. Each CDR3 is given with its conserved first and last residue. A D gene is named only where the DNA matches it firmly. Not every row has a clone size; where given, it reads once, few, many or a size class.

DNA: TGTGCCAGCAGTCAGCTCCGGGACAGGGGAGAAAAACTGTTTTTT
CDR3: CASSQLRDRGEKLFF
V: TRBV28
size: NA
D: TRBD1
J: TRBJ1-4

DNA: TGTGCCAGCAGCCGTAGTGGGACAGATCTATATGGCTACACCTTC
CDR3: CASSRSGTDLYGYTF
V: TRBV9
size: once
D: TRBD1
J: TRBJ1-2

DNA: TGTGCCTGGAGTGTACTTTTAGGTCTAACCGCTCGTGGTCGGACCGGGGAGCTGTTTTTT
CDR3: CAWSVLLGLTARGRTGELFF
V: TRBV30
size: NA
D: NA
J: TRBJ2-2

DNA: TGTGCCAGCAGTGAAGCGGCAGTCAACTATGGCTACACCTTC
CDR3: CASSEAAVNYGYTF
V: TRBV6-1
size: few
D: NA
J: TRBJ1-2

DNA: TGTGCCAGCAGCTTAGTTAGGTTTAACCTCTATGGCTACACCTTC
CDR3: CASSLVRFNLYGYTF
V: TRBV7-2
size: NA
D: NA
J: TRBJ1-2

DNA: TGCGCCAGCAGCCAAGGTTCAGAGACCTACGAGCAGTACTTC
CDR3: CASSQGSETYEQYF
V: TRBV4-1
size: NA
D: NA
J: TRBJ2-7

DNA: TGCAGCGCCGAGACTAGCGGGAGGTGGGCAGATACGCAGTATTTT
CDR3: CSAETSGRWADTQYF
V: TRBV29-1
size: NA
D: TRBD2
J: TRBJ2-3

DNA: TGTGCCAGTAGTGAGGCAGGGGGCGTCTACAATGAGCAGTTCTTC
CDR3: CASSEAGGVYNEQFF
V: TRBV19
size: NA
D: TRBD1
J: TRBJ2-1

DNA: TGTGCCACCAGCGACGGGATCAAAAACATTCAGTACTTC
CDR3: CATSDGIKNIQYF
V: TRBV15
size: NA
D: NA
J: TRBJ2-4

DNA: TGCGCCAGCAGTGAGTCACAGGTATACCAAGAGACCCAGTACTTC
CDR3: CASSESQVYQETQYF
V: TRBV10-2
size: NA
D: NA
J: TRBJ2-5

DNA: TGTGCCAGCAGCGCCGGGACAGGGGGCGTGTACACTGAAGCTTTCTTT
CDR3: CASSAGTGGVYTEAFF
V: TRBV5-4
size: NA
D: TRBD1
J: TRBJ1-1

DNA: TGTGCCTGGAGTGTACGGCTCGGGACAACAAGACACTACGAGCAGTACTTC
CDR3: CAWSVRLGTTRHYEQYF
V: TRBV30
size: NA
D: NA
J: TRBJ2-7

DNA: TGTGCCAGTAGTATTGGGGACGGGGGGGCGGTGAATGAGCAGTTCTTC
CDR3: CASSIGDGGAVNEQFF
V: TRBV19
size: NA
D: TRBD2
J: TRBJ2-1

DNA: TGCGCCAGCAGCGATAAGCCGGTGGACAGATACCTCTCCTACGAGCAGTACTTC
CDR3: CASSDKPVDRYLSYEQYF
V: TRBV5-1
size: few
D: NA
J: TRBJ2-7

DNA: TGTGCCAGTAGTATAGGGACTAGCGGGAGACTAGATACGCAGTATTTT
CDR3: CASSIGTSGRLDTQYF
V: TRBV19
size: NA
D: TRBD2
J: TRBJ2-3

DNA: TGCGCCAGCAGCTTGGAAGGACTAGAAGCGACAGATACGCAGTATTTT
CDR3: CASSLEGLEATDTQYF
V: TRBV5-1
size: NA
D: TRBD2
J: TRBJ2-3

DNA: TGTGCCAGTAGTATATGGATACTGGATCAGCCCCAGCATTTT
CDR3: CASSIWILDQPQHF
V: TRBV19
size: few
D: NA
J: TRBJ1-5

DNA: TGTGCCAGCAGTGAAGTGATTAGGACATTACCTTCCTTTACAGATACGCAGTATTTT
CDR3: CASSEVIRTLPSFTDTQYF
V: TRBV2
size: NA
D: NA
J: TRBJ2-3

DNA: TGCAGCGTTGGGCCAGGGGTGAACACTGAAGCTTTCTTT
CDR3: CSVGPGVNTEAFF
V: TRBV29-1
size: NA
D: NA
J: TRBJ1-1

DNA: TGTGCCAGTACCTCGGGAAGCTCCTACAATGAGCAGTTCTTC
CDR3: CASTSGSSYNEQFF
V: TRBV19
size: NA
D: NA
J: TRBJ2-1

DNA: TGTGCCAGCAGTGAAAAACAGTACTATAGCGACAATCAGCCCCAGCATTTT
CDR3: CASSEKQYYSDNQPQHF
V: TRBV2
size: NA
D: NA
J: TRBJ1-5

DNA: TGTGCCAGCAGCACCTTCCGAGTGGTGTGCGAAAAACTGTTTTTT
CDR3: CASSTFRVVCEKLFF
V: TRBV28
size: NA
D: NA
J: TRBJ1-4

DNA: TGCGCCAGCAGCCAAGATGGGCTTCGAACAGATACGCAGTATTTT
CDR3: CASSQDGLRTDTQYF
V: TRBV4-1
size: NA
D: NA
J: TRBJ2-3

DNA: TGTGCCAGCACAGGGGGCTACGGTCAGCCCCAGCATTTT
CDR3: CASTGGYGQPQHF
V: TRBV2
size: NA
D: TRBD1
J: TRBJ1-5

DNA: TGTGCCAGCAGTATGGAGGCGGGGGGGAGCACAGATACGCAGTATTTT
CDR3: CASSMEAGGSTDTQYF
V: TRBV2
size: NA
D: TRBD2
J: TRBJ2-3

DNA: TGTGCCAGCAGCCTGTCCCTAGATGAAGTGGTCGATGGCTACACCTTC
CDR3: CASSLSLDEVVDGYTF
V: TRBV7-9
size: NA
D: NA
J: TRBJ1-2

DNA: TGTGCCAGCAGCGTCCGCACAGATACGCAGTATTTT
CDR3: CASSVRTDTQYF
V: TRBV9
size: NA
D: NA
J: TRBJ2-3

DNA: TGTGCCAGCAGTTTAGACAGTCATACGCAGTATTTT
CDR3: CASSLDSHTQYF
V: TRBV7-8
size: few
D: NA
J: TRBJ2-3

DNA: TGTGCCAGCAGTTACGGGGGGGCGCGCTACACCTTC
CDR3: CASSYGGARYTF
V: TRBV6-5
size: NA
D: NA
J: TRBJ1-2

DNA: TGTGCCAGCAGCACGGGCCAGGGGAGATTCAATTCACCCCTCCACTTT
CDR3: CASSTGQGRFNSPLHF
V: TRBV9
size: NA
D: NA
J: TRBJ1-6

DNA: TGTGCCAGCAGCCCTAGGGGGTCGCAAGAGACCCAGTACTTC
CDR3: CASSPRGSQETQYF
V: TRBV5-4
size: few
D: NA
J: TRBJ2-5

DNA: TGTGCCAGCAGCTTGGCCGGGGACAGGGGAATTGAAGCTTTCTTT
CDR3: CASSLAGDRGIEAFF
V: TRBV5-5
size: medium-sized
D: TRBD1
J: TRBJ1-1

DNA: TGTGCCAGCAGCCAAGATGGGGGGTACACTGAAGCTTTCTTT
CDR3: CASSQDGGYTEAFF
V: TRBV14
size: NA
D: NA
J: TRBJ1-1